Sequencing of this T cell receptor beta chain was carried out in a study of CD8+ T cells in alopecia areata. Treatment described: oral pan-JAK inhibitor, 5-10 mg twice daily. The authors extracted RNA and reverse transcribed it into cDNA as the sequencing template. Produced via immunoSEQ multiplex PCR; TCRdb's table is partial and in-frame only. The repertoire includes some 150,000 clones, around 86% of them detected once, and approximately 13% sits in the top ten. CDR1 and CDR2 from the germline V gene are LNHDA and SQIVND (reference sequence). The CDR3 length is 13 residues. V was trimmed by 5 bases and J by 4 bases, leaving 10 bases between them.

The sample was CD8+ T cells sorted from blood, taken at week 4, from a patient treated with tofacitinib. This clonotype was obtained from a human donor with alopecia areata. This chain links TRBV19 with TRBJ2-3; D unclear. As DNA, the CDR3 is TGTGCCAGTAGTCCGGACCGAGCAGATACGCAGTATTTT. It yields the protein CASSPDRADTQYF.